One sample yielded the 10 T cell receptor beta chains listed below, sequenced in a study of T cell repertoires in cytomegalovirus infection. No antigen has been identified for these receptors. Using its own MiXCR run on the reads, TCRdb lists one record per CDR3 protein. The sample lists approximately 140,000 distinct CDR3 sequences; roughly a quarter were seen once. The material sequenced was PBMCs, sequenced either directly or after in vitro stimulation (not recorded which). The receptors were sampled from a human donor in good health (CMV status not recorded). Some clones in this sample may be carry-over from other donors' samples.

This clonotype was found many times. The V call is TRBV7-2, the J call TRBJ2-3, with D tentatively TRBD1 (6 bases). V lost 8 bases to trimming and J lost 10 bases, with 22 bases between them. The CDR3 extends over 14 amino acids. CDR1 is SGHTA and CDR2 is FQGNSA in the germline V gene. The chain's CDR3 is CASSKGQLPYAQYF. The CDR3, as DNA: TGTGCCAGCTCCAAAGGACAGCTGCCTTATGCGCAGTATTTT.

The rearrangement links TRBV12-3 or TRBV12-4 to TRBJ1-2, with D unclear. The CDR3 length is 14 residues. V gave up 6 bases and J gave up 4 bases, with 15 bases separating them. The CDR3 coding sequence is TGTGCCAGCAGCCCGGGTCTTTGGGGCTATGGCTACACCTTC. Translation gives CASSPGLWGYGYTF.

The gene calls are TRBV7-9 and TRBJ2-1; either TRBD1 or TRBD2 may supply D (6 bases each). CDR1 and CDR2 (germline): SEHNR, FQNEAQ (reference sequence). CDR3 size: 18 residues. The germline V and J ends were trimmed by 1 base and 3 bases, with 19 bases remaining between them. CDR3 coding DNA: TGTGCCAGCAGCTTAGTTCCTCGGGGGCCCAGATACTACAATGAGCAGTTCTTC. Amino acids: CASSLVPRGPRYYNEQFF.

The rearrangement joins TRBV20-1 to TRBJ2-1; perhaps TRBD2 as D (5 bases). Germline loops: CDR1 DFQATT, CDR2 SNEGSKA (reference sequence). Trimming shortened V by 0 bases and J by 9 bases, and 15 bases separated the two germline ends. The CDR3 spans 14 residues. The CDR3 nucleotides read TGCAGTGCTAGAGATAGCGCAGCCTATAGTGAGCAGTTCTTC. Its translation: CSARDSAAYSEQFF.

The rearrangement joins TRBV11-1 to TRBJ1-1; no definite D call. In germline, CDR1 is SGHAT, CDR2 FQDESV (reference sequence). CDR3 length equals 15 residues. Trimming took off 1 base at V and 5 bases at J, with 14 bases between the two ends. The CDR3 loop reads CASSLEEGVGTEAFF. DNA of the CDR3: TGTGCCAGCAGCTTAGAAGAGGGAGTGGGAACTGAAGCTTTCTTT.

This clonotype showed up just a few times. This rearrangement joins TRBV7-9 to TRBJ1-2; D gene unclear. CDR3 length: 12 amino acids. V was shortened by 6 bases and J by 6 bases, with 11 bases between the two germline ends. CDR1 SEHNR and CDR2 FQNEAQ come from the germline V gene (reference sequence). The CDR3 loop is CASRPGDHGYTF. The CDR3 bases are TGTGCCAGCAGACCGGGTGACCATGGCTACACCTTC.

This clonotype was seen repeatedly, ten times or more. J is TRBJ1-2 and V is TRBV12-3 or TRBV12-4; perhaps TRBD1 as D (6 bases). The V end lost 3 bases, the J end lost 1 base, and 15 bases lay between the germline ends. This CDR3 region has 16 residues. The CDR3 loop is CASSFLTGWNNYGYTF. CDR3 coding DNA: TGTGCCAGCAGTTTCTTGACAGGATGGAATAACTATGGCTACACCTTC.

This clonotype came up many times. The gene calls are TRBV7-2 and TRBJ1-6; D might be TRBD1 (6 bases). Deletions cut 5 bases from V and 8 bases from J, with 10 bases between. Germline lookup yields CDR1 SGHTA and CDR2 FQGNSA. The CDR3 runs 13 residues. The CDR3 loop reads CASSPNRDSPLHF. CDR3 sequence (DNA): TGTGCCAGCAGCCCGAACAGGGATTCACCCCTCCACTTT.

The gene calls are TRBV19 and TRBJ2-5; 7 bases align to TRBD2. There are 14 residues in the CDR3. Unmatched junction bases numbered 10, after V lost 8 bases and J lost 4 bases. Per the germline V gene, CDR1 is LNHDA and CDR2 is SQIVND (reference sequence). In DNA form, the CDR3 reads TGTGCCAGTGGACTGGGGAGGGCCGGAGAGACCCAGTACTTC. Protein sequence: CASGLGRAGETQYF.

The rearrangement joins TRBV28 to TRBJ2-7; possible D gene TRBD1, 6 bases. The germline V gene encodes CDR1 MDHEN and CDR2 SYDVKM. V was shortened by 6 bases and J by 1 base, with 10 bases between the two germline ends. This CDR3 region has 13 residues. The DNA for the CDR3 is TGTGCCAGCAGGCCTGGACAGTCCTACGAGCAGTACTTC. Its protein product is CASRPGQSYEQYF.